The source of this T cell receptor beta chain is a study of blood T cell repertoires in COVID-19. Study background: Italy, Spain and the United States were the sources of the convalescent and acute COVID-19 samples. Sample material is recorded as cDNA or gDNA derived from T cells, B-cell-depleted T cells, or PBMCs.

Original handling: The assay estimated nucleated cells by amplifying reference gene primers. The protocol was immunoSEQ multiplex PCR, while the TCRdb copy is restricted to in-frame clones and leaves out a portion. From that table come the V and J calls and clone size; the DNA was used to work out D and trimming. The data contain under 150,000 clones, approximately 84% of them singletons. This clone has more than one count but fewer than ten. From germline, CDR1 is LNHNV and CDR2 YYDKDF (reference sequence). V lost 0 bases and J lost 7; bases outside the gene matches: 7. The CDR3 is 16 residues long. The source material was peripheral blood. This sequence originates from a woman older than 75 with acute or convalescent COVID-19. The chain recombines TRBV15 with TRBJ1-4; 8 bases are a match to TRBD1. The CDR3, as DNA: TGTGCCACCAGCAGAGATCATAACGGACAGGGTGAAAAACTGTTTTTT. This encodes CATSRDHNGQGEKLFF.